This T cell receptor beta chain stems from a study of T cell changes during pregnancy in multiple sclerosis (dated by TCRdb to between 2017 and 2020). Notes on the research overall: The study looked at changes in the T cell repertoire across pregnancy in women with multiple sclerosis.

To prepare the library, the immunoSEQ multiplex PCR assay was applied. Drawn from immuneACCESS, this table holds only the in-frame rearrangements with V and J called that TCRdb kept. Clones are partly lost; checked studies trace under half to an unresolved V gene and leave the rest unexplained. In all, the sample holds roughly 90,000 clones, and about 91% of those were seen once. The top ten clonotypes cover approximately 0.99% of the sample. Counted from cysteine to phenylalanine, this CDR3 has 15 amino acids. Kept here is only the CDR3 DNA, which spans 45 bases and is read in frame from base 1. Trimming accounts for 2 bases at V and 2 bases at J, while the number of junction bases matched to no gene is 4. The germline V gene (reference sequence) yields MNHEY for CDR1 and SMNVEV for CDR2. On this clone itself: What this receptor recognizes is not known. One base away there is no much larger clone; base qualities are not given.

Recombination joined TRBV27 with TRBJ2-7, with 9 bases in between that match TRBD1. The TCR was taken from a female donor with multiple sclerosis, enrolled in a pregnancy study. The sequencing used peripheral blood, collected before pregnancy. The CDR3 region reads CASSLGGQGTYEQYF. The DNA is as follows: TGTGCCAGCAGTTTAGGGGGACAGGGAACCTACGAGCAGTACTTC.